This TCR beta chain was captured in a study of OX40 agonist ivuxolimab in advanced cancers. CDR1 is SGHDT and CDR2 is YYEEEE in the germline V gene. Trimming took off 2 bases at V and 5 bases at J, with 11 bases between the two ends. This CDR3 has 13 amino acids. The data were produced by immunoSEQ multiplex PCR, yet TCRdb's version contains in-frame clones alone and is incomplete. Of tens of thousands of clones listed, about nine tenths are singletons. The specimen was CD4+ or CD8+ T cells sorted from blood, collected in a trial of the OX40 agonist ivuxolimab. The clonotype originates from an adult with an advanced solid tumor such as melanoma, head and neck, liver or kidney cancer. The chain is built from TRBV5-6 and TRBJ2-7; the D gene could be TRBD1 or TRBD2 (5 bases each). In nucleotides, the CDR3 is TGTGCCAGCAGCTTTGGAAGAGGGGACGAGCAGTACTTC. Translation: CASSFGRGDEQYF.